The clone carrying this T cell receptor beta chain was detected a few times. Its antigen remains unknown. Germline V lookup: CDR1 ENHRY, CDR2 SYGVKD. The CDR3 has 12 residues. Between the trimmed V and J ends, which lost 2 bases and 6 bases, there was a span of 7 bases. Samples were taken several times over chemoradiotherapy. The sample originates from a study of chemoradiotherapy in HPV16-positive cancers. The overall study: Functional T-cell assays on two HPV16-positive patients' cells defined candidate HPV-specific clones and common TCR motifs. The study's findings and limits: Non-HPV-specific T cells did not expand in tumors during treatment, whereas candidate HPV-specific clones and E7-related motifs did.

Measured with immunoSEQ multiplex PCR; TCRdb has only the in-frame clones, and not every one. The sample has fewer than 9,500 clones; around 80% are singletons. The TCR comes from a human donor with HPV-associated anogenital cancer. Sampling was done from a patient who underwent chemoradiotherapy. The gene calls are TRBV10-3 and TRBJ1-2; the D gene is possibly TRBD1 (6 bases). CDR3 DNA: TGTGCCATCAGTGAGGCAGGGGATGGCTACACCTTC. Translation: CAISEAGDGYTF.